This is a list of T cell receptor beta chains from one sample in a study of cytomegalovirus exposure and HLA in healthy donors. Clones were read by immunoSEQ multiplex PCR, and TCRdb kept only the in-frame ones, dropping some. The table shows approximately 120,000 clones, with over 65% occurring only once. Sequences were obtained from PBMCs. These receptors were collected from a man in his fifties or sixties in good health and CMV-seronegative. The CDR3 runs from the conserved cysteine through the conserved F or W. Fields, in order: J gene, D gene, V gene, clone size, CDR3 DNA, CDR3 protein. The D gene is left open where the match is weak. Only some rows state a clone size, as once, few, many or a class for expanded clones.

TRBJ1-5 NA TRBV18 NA TGTGCCAGCTCACCCCAACCCGCGCGGGACCAGCCCCAGCATTTT CASSPQPARDQPQHF
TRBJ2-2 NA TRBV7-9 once TGTGCCAGCAGCCCCCCCGGTTGGACCGGGGAGCTGTTTTTT CASSPPGWTGELFF
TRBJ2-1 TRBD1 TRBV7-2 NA TGTGCCAGCAGCTCCAGGACAGGGCGAGGGAATGAGCAGTTCTTC CASSSRTGRGNEQFF
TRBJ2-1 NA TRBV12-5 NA TGTGCTAGTGGCCATCATAATGAGCAGTTCTTC CASGHHNEQFF
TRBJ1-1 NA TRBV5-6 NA TGTGCCAGCAGCTTAGGCCGCAGGGCTGTAGCAGCTTTCTTT CASSLGRRAVAAFF
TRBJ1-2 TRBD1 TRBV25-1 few TGTGCCAGCAGTAAAGGGGGCGCAAACTATGGCTACACCTTC CASSKGGANYGYTF
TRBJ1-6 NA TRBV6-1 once TGTGCCAGCAGTGAACAGAATCATTCACCCCTCCACTTT CASSEQNHSPLHF
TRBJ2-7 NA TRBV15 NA TGTGCCACCAGCAGCTCACGGGGGGCGGACGAGCAGTACTTC CATSSSRGADEQYF
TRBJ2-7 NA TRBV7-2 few TGTGCCAGCAGCCCCGCGGCGAAATACGAGCAGTACTTC CASSPAAKYEQYF
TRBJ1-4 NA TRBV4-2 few TGTGCCAGCAGCCAAGAAACTATATTATTGGGTAATGAAAAACTGTTTTTT CASSQETILLGNEKLFF
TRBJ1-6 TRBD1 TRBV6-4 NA TGTGCCAGCAGTGACTCGACAGGGGGCTCACCCCTCCACTTT CASSDSTGGSPLHF
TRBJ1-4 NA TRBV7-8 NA TGTGCCAGCAGGAGGGTCCCGGGGGAAAAACTGTTTTTT CASRRVPGEKLFF
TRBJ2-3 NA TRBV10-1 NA TGCGCCAGCAACAACAGCACAGATACGCAGTATTTT CASNNSTDTQYF
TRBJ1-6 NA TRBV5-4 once TGTGCCAGCAGCGATGGTGGGGTTAGGGAGAGCTCCTATAATTCACCCCTCCACTTT CASSDGGVRESSYNSPLHF
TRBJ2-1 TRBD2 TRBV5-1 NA TGCGCCAGCAGCTTGGCTGGCGGGGGGGCCGCTGAGCAGTTCTTC CASSLAGGGAAEQFF
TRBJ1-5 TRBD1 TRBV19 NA TGTGCCAGTAGTACCGGGACAGGAGGGGGCCAGCATTTT CASSTGTGGGQHF
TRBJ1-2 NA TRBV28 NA TGTGCCAGCAGTTTGCAAGGGGTTGGCTACACCTTC CASSLQGVGYTF
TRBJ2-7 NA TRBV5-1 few TGCGCCAGCAGCCTTTTTACAGGTACCAGCCCCTACGAGCAGTACTTC CASSLFTGTSPYEQYF
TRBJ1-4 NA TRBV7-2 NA TGTGCCAGCAGGGAAGACAGAACTAATGAAAAACTGTTTTTT CASREDRTNEKLFF
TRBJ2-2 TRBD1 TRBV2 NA TGTGCCAGCAAGGCGCAGGGGGTTTCCGGGGAGCTGTTTTTT CASKAQGVSGELFF
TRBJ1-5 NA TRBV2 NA TGTGCCAGCAGTGAATACCCGTCTAACAATCAGCCCCAGCATTTT CASSEYPSNNQPQHF
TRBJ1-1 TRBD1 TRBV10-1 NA TGCGCCAGCAGCGTTGGGGACAGGAACACTGAAGCTTTCTTT CASSVGDRNTEAFF
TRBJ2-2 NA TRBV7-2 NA TGTGCCAGCAGCTTAGAGGCTAGCGCCGGGGAGCTGTTTTTT CASSLEASAGELFF
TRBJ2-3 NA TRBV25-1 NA TGTGCCAGCAGTCACCGATTAACTAGCACAGATACGCAGTATTTT CASSHRLTSTDTQYF
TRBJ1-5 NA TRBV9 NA TGTGCCAGCAGCGTCAGCTCGTCGGGGAATCAGCCCCAGCATTTT CASSVSSSGNQPQHF
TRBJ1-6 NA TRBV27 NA TGTGCCAGCAGTTTGAGCGTGAATTCACCCCTCCACTTT CASSLSVNSPLHF
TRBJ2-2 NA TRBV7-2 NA TGTGCCAGCAGCTCATCGAATCTACCAACCGGGGAGCTGTTTTTT CASSSSNLPTGELFF
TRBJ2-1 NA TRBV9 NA TGTGCCAGCAGCGTGAGGGTTTCCAATGAGCAGTTCTTC CASSVRVSNEQFF
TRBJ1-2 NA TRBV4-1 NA TGCGCCAGCAGCCAAGGTTTCGTATTTGGCTACACCTTC CASSQGFVFGYTF
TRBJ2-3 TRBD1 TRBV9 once TGTGCCAGCAGCGTAGGCAGGGGGCCTGTAGATACGCAGTATTTT CASSVGRGPVDTQYF
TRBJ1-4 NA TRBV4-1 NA TGCGCCACAGGAACGGGGGGCAATTTGGAAAAACTGTTTTTT CATGTGGNLEKLFF
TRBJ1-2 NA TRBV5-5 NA TGTGCCAGCAGCTCCTCTCTGGCAGGGAACTATGGCTACACCTTC CASSSSLAGNYGYTF
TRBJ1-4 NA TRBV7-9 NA TGTGCCAGCAGCTTACGAGACATGGGGCTTGGTAATGAAAAACTGTTTTTT CASSLRDMGLGNEKLFF
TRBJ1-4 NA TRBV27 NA TGTGCCTCAATCCGGGAGTGTGAAAAACTGTTTTTT CASIRECEKLFF
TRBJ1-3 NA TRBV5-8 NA TGTGCCAGCAGCGAACAGTCAGAACCTGGAAACACCATATATTTT CASSEQSEPGNTIYF
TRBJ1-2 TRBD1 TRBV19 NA TGTGCCAGTAGTCTCCGACAGGGAGGCGGCTACACCTTC CASSLRQGGGYTF
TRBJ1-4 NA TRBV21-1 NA TGTGCCAGCAGCAAAGAGGGGGGGCTTAATGAAAAACTGTTTTTT CASSKEGGLNEKLFF